The clone carrying this T cell receptor (beta chain) was detected a few times. The antigen is not known. Reasons for excluding patients were uncontrolled infection, other autoimmune disease, pregnancy or lactation. Germline V lookup: CDR1 KGHDR, CDR2 SFDVKD. J gave up 6 bases and V 4 bases, and 6 bases lay outside the gene matches. The CDR3 length is 14 residues. This sample is part of a study of T cells in Graves' hyperthyroidism and ophthalmopathy. Points from the study as a whole: For ophthalmopathy, model prediction preceded onset by a median around 7 months.

The TCR beta CDR3 regions underwent amplification using RNA transcripts as the source. HTBI primers were the set used in a first-round RT-PCR of the TCR CDR3. TCRdb reanalysed the multiplex PCR reads using MiXCR and keeps one entry per CDR3 protein. The data show about 400,000 distinct CDR3 sequences, with over 12% seen just once and approximately 19% held by the top ten. The sequence derives from a woman between 55 and 75 years old with Graves' ophthalmopathy. Sample: blood. The V call is TRBV24-1, the J call TRBJ1-2; 8 nucleotides line up with TRBD1. The CDR3 region is CATSDPDRANGYTF. As DNA, the CDR3 is TGTGCCACCAGTGACCCGGACAGGGCCAATGGCTACACCTTC.